The T cell receptor (beta chain) described here comes from a study of blood T cell repertoires in COVID-19. Study information: From the United States, Italy and Spain came samples of acute and convalescent COVID-19. Sources were T cells, B-cell-depleted T cells, or PBMCs; the material itself was cDNA or gDNA.

In the authors' workflow: Cell counts per sample came from amplifying reference gene primers. This table comes from immunoSEQ multiplex PCR, and its TCRdb copy is limited to in-frame clones, with some not included. V, J and clone size were drawn from that table, and D and trimming were deduced from the DNA. Of 390,000 or so clones listed, around 90% are singletons. The germline V gene encodes CDR1 SGHTA and CDR2 FQGTGA. CDR3 length: 14 amino acids. The V segment lost 5 bases and the J segment 1 base; nucleotides outside the gene matches: 3. Sample: peripheral blood. The clonotype originates from a man aged 18 to 35 with active or convalescent COVID-19. This chain joins TRBV7-3 and TRBJ2-5; 8 bases are a match to TRBD1. This CDR3 reads CASSVTGAQETQYF. In DNA, the CDR3 is TGTGCCAGCAGCGTGACAGGGGCCCAAGAGACCCAGTACTTC.